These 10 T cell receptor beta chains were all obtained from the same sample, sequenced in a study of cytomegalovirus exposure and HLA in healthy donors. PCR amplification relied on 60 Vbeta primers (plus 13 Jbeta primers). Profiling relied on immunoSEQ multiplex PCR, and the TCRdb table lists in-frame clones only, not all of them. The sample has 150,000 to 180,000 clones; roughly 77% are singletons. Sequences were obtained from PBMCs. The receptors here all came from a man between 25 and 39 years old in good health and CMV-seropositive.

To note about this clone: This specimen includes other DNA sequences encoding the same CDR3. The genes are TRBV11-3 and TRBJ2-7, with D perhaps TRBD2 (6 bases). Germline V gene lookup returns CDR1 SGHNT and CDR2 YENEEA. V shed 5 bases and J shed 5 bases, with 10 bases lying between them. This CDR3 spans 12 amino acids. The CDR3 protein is CASSPGGDEQYF. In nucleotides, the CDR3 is TGTGCCAGCAGCCCCGGGGGAGACGAGCAGTACTTC.

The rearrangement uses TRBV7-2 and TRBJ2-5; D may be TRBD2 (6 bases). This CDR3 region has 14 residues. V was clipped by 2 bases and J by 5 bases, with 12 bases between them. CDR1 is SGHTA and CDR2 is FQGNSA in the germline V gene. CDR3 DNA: TGTGCCAGCAGCTTAATCGGGGGTTGGGAGACCCAGTACTTC. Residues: CASSLIGGWETQYF.

CDR3 in amino acids: CASSLDRFGYGYTF. CDR3 in DNA: TGTGCCAGCAGCCTCGACAGGTTTGGATATGGCTACACCTTC. This rearrangement joins TRBV7-6 to TRBJ1-2; D is possibly TRBD1 (6 bases). Trimming left V 5 bases short and J 5 bases short, with 15 bases between. This CDR3 is 14 amino acids long. The V gene's germline CDR1 is SGHVS and CDR2 FNYEAQ.

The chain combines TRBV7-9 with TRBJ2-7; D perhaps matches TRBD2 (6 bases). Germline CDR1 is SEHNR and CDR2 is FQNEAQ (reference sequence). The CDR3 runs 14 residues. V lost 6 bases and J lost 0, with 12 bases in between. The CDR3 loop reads CASSPAGGSYEQYF. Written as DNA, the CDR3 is TGTGCCAGCAGTCCAGCCGGGGGCTCCTACGAGCAGTACTTC.

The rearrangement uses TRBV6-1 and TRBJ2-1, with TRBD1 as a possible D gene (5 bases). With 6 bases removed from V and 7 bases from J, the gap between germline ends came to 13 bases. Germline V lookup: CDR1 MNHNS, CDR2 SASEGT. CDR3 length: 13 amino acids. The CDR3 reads CASSPQVPNEQFF. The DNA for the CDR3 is TGTGCCAGCAGCCCACAGGTACCAAATGAGCAGTTCTTC.

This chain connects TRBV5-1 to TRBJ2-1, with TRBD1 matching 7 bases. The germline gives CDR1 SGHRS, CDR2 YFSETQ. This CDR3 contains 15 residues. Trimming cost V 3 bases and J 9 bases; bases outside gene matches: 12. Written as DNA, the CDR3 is TGCGCCAGCAGCTCCCTGGGACAGACTATGGGTGAGCAGTTCTTC. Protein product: CASSSLGQTMGEQFF.

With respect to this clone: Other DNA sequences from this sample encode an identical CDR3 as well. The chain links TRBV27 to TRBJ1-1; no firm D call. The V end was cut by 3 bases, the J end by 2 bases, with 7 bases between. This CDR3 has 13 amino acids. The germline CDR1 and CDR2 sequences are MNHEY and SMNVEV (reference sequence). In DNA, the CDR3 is TGTGCCAGCAGTTTCGGCGGAAACACTGAAGCTTTCTTT. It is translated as CASSFGGNTEAFF.

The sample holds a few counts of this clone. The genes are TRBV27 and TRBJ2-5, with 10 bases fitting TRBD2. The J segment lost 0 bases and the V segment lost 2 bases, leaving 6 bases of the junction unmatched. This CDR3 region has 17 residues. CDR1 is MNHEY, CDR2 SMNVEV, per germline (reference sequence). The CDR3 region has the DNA TGTGCCAGCAGTTTACGAGGAGCGGGGGGGTACCAAGAGACCCAGTACTTC. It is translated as CASSLRGAGGYQETQYF.

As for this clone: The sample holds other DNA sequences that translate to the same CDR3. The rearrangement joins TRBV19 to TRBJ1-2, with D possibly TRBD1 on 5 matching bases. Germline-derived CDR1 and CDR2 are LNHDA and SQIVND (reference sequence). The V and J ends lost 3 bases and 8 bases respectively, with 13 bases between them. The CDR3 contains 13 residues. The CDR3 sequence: CASSIGQGGGYTF. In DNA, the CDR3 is TGTGCCAGTAGTATCGGGCAGGGAGGCGGCTACACCTTC.

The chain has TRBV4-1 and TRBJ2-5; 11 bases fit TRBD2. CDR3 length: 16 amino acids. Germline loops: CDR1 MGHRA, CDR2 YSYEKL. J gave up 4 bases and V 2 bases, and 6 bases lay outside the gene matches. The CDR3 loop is CASSQTLAGGVETQYF. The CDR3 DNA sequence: TGCGCCAGCAGCCAAACTCTAGCGGGAGGAGTAGAGACCCAGTACTTC.